The rows below give T cell receptor beta chains drawn from one sample of a study of T-cell memory formation after mild COVID-19. A single record per CDR3 protein comes from TCRdb applying MiXCR to the 5' RACE reads. The sample has approximately 270,000 distinct CDR3 sequences, 16% seen once. The specimen was PBMCs or a T cell subset sorted from them (not recorded which). The origin of the receptors is a man in his late teens or twenties who had mild COVID-19 (a few samples of this study predate the infection). Cell type and time point are not known. Both conserved end residues are part of each CDR3. D genes are given only for firm matches. The listing skips clone size in some rows; elsewhere it reads once, few, many or a size class.

J: TRBJ1-2
D: .
size: .
V: TRBV19
CDR3: CASSNRAGYGYTF
DNA: TGTGCCAGTAGTAATCGGGCTGGCTATGGCTACACCTTC

J: TRBJ2-2
D: TRBD1
size: .
V: TRBV7-9
CDR3: CASSFGQGNTGELFF
DNA: TGTGCCAGCAGCTTCGGACAGGGGAACACCGGGGAGCTGTTTTTT

J: TRBJ1-2
D: .
size: .
V: TRBV20-1
CDR3: CSAREGAGYGYTF
DNA: TGCAGTGCTAGAGAGGGGGCTGGCTATGGCTACACCTTC

J: TRBJ1-3
D: .
size: few
V: TRBV5-1
CDR3: CASRPAGNGNTIYF
DNA: TGCGCCAGCAGGCCCGCGGGGAACGGAAACACCATATATTTT

J: TRBJ1-5
D: .
size: few
V: TRBV3-1
CDR3: CASSPGGGYQPQHF
DNA: TGTGCCAGCAGCCCTGGGGGCGGCTATCAGCCCCAGCATTTT

J: TRBJ2-2
D: .
size: few
V: TRBV7-8
CDR3: CASSDRGRTGELFF
DNA: TGTGCCAGCAGTGATCGGGGCCGGACCGGGGAGCTGTTTTTT

J: TRBJ1-6
D: TRBD1
size: .
V: TRBV7-9
CDR3: CASSTAGGDLSALHF
DNA: TGTGCCAGCAGCACTGCAGGGGGCGACCTTTCAGCCCTCCACTTT

J: TRBJ2-2
D: TRBD1
size: few
V: TRBV24-1
CDR3: CATSDRDRGRTGELFF
DNA: TGTGCCACCAGTGATCGCGACAGGGGGCGCACCGGGGAGCTGTTTTTT

J: TRBJ2-5
D: TRBD2
size: few
V: TRBV6-6
CDR3: CASSYLGLLQETQYF
DNA: TGTGCCAGCAGTTACTTGGGACTACTCCAAGAGACCCAGTACTTC

J: TRBJ2-5
D: TRBD1
size: few
V: TRBV4-1
CDR3: CASSQDAGRGQGLRETQYF
DNA: TGCGCCAGCAGCCAAGATGCAGGGCGGGGACAGGGGTTAAGAGAGACCCAGTACTTC

J: TRBJ2-2
D: .
size: few
V: TRBV11-1
CDR3: CASGHPNTGELFF
DNA: TGTGCCAGCGGCCATCCGAACACCGGGGAGCTGTTTTTT

J: TRBJ2-1
D: .
size: .
V: TRBV5-1
CDR3: CASSLWGRRDEQFF
DNA: TGCGCCAGCAGCTTATGGGGGAGAAGAGATGAGCAGTTCTTC

J: TRBJ2-6
D: .
size: many
V: TRBV12-3/TRBV12-4
CDR3: CASSLSGANVLTF
DNA: TGTGCCAGCAGTCTATCTGGGGCCAACGTCCTGACTTTC

J: TRBJ2-5
D: TRBD2
size: few
V: TRBV20-1
CDR3: CSAVLAGGSQETQYF
DNA: TGCAGTGCGGTGCTAGCGGGGGGCTCCCAAGAGACCCAGTACTTC

J: TRBJ1-2
D: .
size: .
V: TRBV6-6
CDR3: CASSSRGQLFYGYTF
DNA: TGTGCCAGCAGCTCGCGGGGGCAGCTCTTCTATGGCTACACCTTC

J: TRBJ2-1
D: TRBD2
size: few
V: TRBV4-1
CDR3: CASSQVGRGARNEQFF
DNA: TGCGCCAGCAGCCAAGTGGGGCGGGGGGCTCGCAATGAGCAGTTCTTC

J: TRBJ2-1
D: .
size: .
V: TRBV7-2
CDR3: CASSLKRGPYNEQFF
DNA: TGTGCCAGCAGCTTAAAACGGGGTCCCTACAATGAGCAGTTCTTC

J: TRBJ2-2
D: TRBD1
size: .
V: TRBV9
CDR3: CASSVDRGELFF
DNA: TGTGCCAGCAGCGTGGACAGGGGAGAGCTGTTTTTT

J: TRBJ2-1
D: .
size: .
V: TRBV4-2
CDR3: CASSSHSGVSYNEQFF
DNA: TGTGCCAGCAGCTCCCATAGCGGCGTCTCCTACAATGAGCAGTTCTTC

J: TRBJ1-3
D: .
size: .
V: TRBV7-2
CDR3: CASSLQQGSGNTIYF
DNA: TGTGCCAGCAGCTTACAGCAGGGCTCTGGAAACACCATATATTTT

J: TRBJ2-3
D: .
size: many
V: TRBV7-3
CDR3: CASSLSWNTDTQYF
DNA: TGTGCCAGCAGCTTATCCTGGAACACAGATACGCAGTATTTT

J: TRBJ2-1
D: TRBD1
size: many
V: TRBV29-1
CDR3: CSVLQGILGNEQFF
DNA: TGCAGCGTACTACAGGGGATCCTAGGGAATGAGCAGTTCTTC

J: TRBJ2-3
D: .
size: many
V: TRBV7-2
CDR3: CASSREGRGGTPATDTQYF
DNA: TGTGCCAGCAGCCGAGAGGGGAGGGGGGGCACCCCAGCGACAGATACGCAGTATTTT

J: TRBJ1-1
D: .
size: .
V: TRBV5-1
CDR3: CASSWRRSTEAFF
DNA: TGCGCCAGCAGCTGGAGGAGGTCCACTGAAGCTTTCTTT

J: TRBJ1-2
D: .
size: few
V: TRBV7-2
CDR3: CASSPRPTGNYGYTF
DNA: TGTGCCAGCAGCCCCCGACCGACAGGCAACTATGGCTACACCTTC

J: TRBJ1-1
D: TRBD1
size: few
V: TRBV2
CDR3: CASSEGQMNTEAFF
DNA: TGTGCCAGCAGTGAGGGACAGATGAACACTGAAGCTTTCTTT

J: TRBJ2-3
D: .
size: few
V: TRBV6-1
CDR3: CASSEDSTDTQYF
DNA: TGTGCCAGCAGCGAGGACAGCACAGATACGCAGTATTTT

J: TRBJ1-1
D: .
size: .
V: TRBV5-1
CDR3: CASSSKTGSNTEAFF
DNA: TGCGCCAGCAGCTCCAAGACAGGTTCGAACACTGAAGCTTTCTTT

J: TRBJ1-1
D: .
size: few
V: TRBV5-1
CDR3: CASSSGDPNTEAFF
DNA: TGCGCCAGCAGCTCGGGGGACCCCAACACTGAAGCTTTCTTT

J: TRBJ2-1
D: .
size: few
V: TRBV7-7
CDR3: CASSLVPGHEQFF
DNA: TGTGCCAGCAGCTTAGTCCCAGGCCATGAGCAGTTCTTC

J: TRBJ2-1
D: .
size: .
V: TRBV6-5
CDR3: CATRTTGSYNEQFF
DNA: TGTGCCACCAGGACAACAGGATCCTACAATGAGCAGTTCTTC

J: TRBJ1-1
D: .
size: .
V: TRBV25-1
CDR3: CASSEYGHTPGAFF
DNA: TGTGCCAGCAGTGAATATGGGCACACCCCGGGAGCTTTCTTT

J: TRBJ2-7
D: .
size: .
V: TRBV30
CDR3: CAWTSDSYEQYF
DNA: TGTGCCTGGACTTCTGACAGCTACGAGCAGTACTTC

J: TRBJ2-5
D: .
size: .
V: TRBV6-5
CDR3: CASSEYRAQETQYF
DNA: TGTGCCAGCAGTGAATACAGGGCGCAAGAGACCCAGTACTTC

J: TRBJ2-5
D: .
size: .
V: TRBV7-9
CDR3: CASSLAGPERETQYF
DNA: TGTGCCAGCAGCTTAGCGGGACCGGAACGAGAGACCCAGTACTTC

J: TRBJ2-2
D: .
size: few
V: TRBV5-1
CDR3: CASSFPGDTGELFF
DNA: TGCGCCAGCAGCTTTCCAGGAGACACCGGGGAGCTGTTTTTT

J: TRBJ2-6
D: .
size: many
V: TRBV28
CDR3: CATSGRDSGANVLTF
DNA: TGTGCCACCTCTGGACGGGACTCTGGGGCCAACGTCCTGACTTTC

J: TRBJ2-1
D: .
size: .
V: TRBV2
CDR3: CASSEKGDMGYEQFF
DNA: TGTGCCAGCAGTGAAAAGGGGGATATGGGGTATGAGCAGTTCTTC

J: TRBJ1-4
D: .
size: few
V: TRBV20-1
CDR3: CSARDQSRNEKLFF
DNA: TGCAGTGCTAGGGACCAATCAAGAAATGAAAAACTGTTTTTT

J: TRBJ2-5
D: .
size: .
V: TRBV7-2
CDR3: CASSLGQGWETQYF
DNA: TGTGCCAGCAGCTTGGGTCAGGGGTGGGAGACCCAGTACTTC

J: TRBJ1-1
D: .
size: .
V: TRBV5-1
CDR3: CASRLEGNEAFF
DNA: TGCGCCAGCAGACTCGAGGGGAATGAAGCTTTCTTT

J: TRBJ1-2
D: .
size: .
V: TRBV27
CDR3: CASSFGPGGGGYTF
DNA: TGTGCCAGCAGTTTCGGTCCGGGGGGCGGCGGCTACACCTTC

J: TRBJ2-3
D: .
size: few
V: TRBV12-5
CDR3: CASGPQTSTDTQYF
DNA: TGTGCTAGTGGTCCCCAGACTAGCACAGATACGCAGTATTTT

J: TRBJ2-4
D: .
size: few
V: TRBV18
CDR3: CASSDRTNIQYF
DNA: TGTGCCAGCTCAGACAGAACAAACATTCAGTACTTC

J: TRBJ1-1
D: .
size: .
V: TRBV10-3
CDR3: CAISEPDLGETEAFF
DNA: TGTGCCATCAGTGAGCCGGACCTCGGGGAGACTGAAGCTTTCTTT

J: TRBJ2-1
D: .
size: few
V: TRBV9
CDR3: CASSVGTYNNEQFF
DNA: TGTGCCAGCAGCGTAGGCACCTACAACAATGAGCAGTTCTTC

J: TRBJ1-1
D: .
size: few
V: TRBV7-2
CDR3: CASSLRSGGNTEAFF
DNA: TGTGCCAGCAGCTTGCGGTCGGGCGGGAACACTGAAGCTTTCTTT

J: TRBJ2-1
D: .
size: .
V: TRBV6-5
CDR3: CASSYSIPWGFYNEQFF
DNA: TGTGCCAGCAGTTACTCGATTCCGTGGGGATTCTACAATGAGCAGTTCTTC

J: TRBJ1-1
D: .
size: once
V: TRBV2
CDR3: CASRRAQGDTEAFF
DNA: TGTGCCAGCAGGAGGGCCCAAGGGGACACTGAAGCTTTCTTT

J: TRBJ2-5
D: .
size: .
V: TRBV12-3/TRBV12-4
CDR3: CASSLVSKTQYF
DNA: TGTGCCAGCAGTTTGGTTTCGAAGACCCAGTACTTC